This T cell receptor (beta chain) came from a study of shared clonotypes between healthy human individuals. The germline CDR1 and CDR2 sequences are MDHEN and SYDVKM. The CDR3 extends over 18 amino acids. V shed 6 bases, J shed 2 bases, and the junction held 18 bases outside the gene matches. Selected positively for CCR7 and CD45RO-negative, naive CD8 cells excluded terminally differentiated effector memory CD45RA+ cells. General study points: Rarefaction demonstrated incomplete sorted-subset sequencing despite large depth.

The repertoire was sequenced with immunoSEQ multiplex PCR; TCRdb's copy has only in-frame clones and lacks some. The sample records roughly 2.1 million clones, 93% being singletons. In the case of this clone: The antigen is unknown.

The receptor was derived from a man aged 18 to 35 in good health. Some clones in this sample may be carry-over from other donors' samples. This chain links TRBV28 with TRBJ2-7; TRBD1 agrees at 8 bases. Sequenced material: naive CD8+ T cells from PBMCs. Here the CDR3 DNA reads TGTGCCAGCAGGACGCCCGTCGTTGACAGGGGACCCCCCTACGAGCAGTACTTC. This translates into CASRTPVVDRGPPYEQYF.